The T cell receptor beta chain under discussion was sequenced for a study of T cell responses to AZD1222 COVID-19 vaccine. On this clone: Its antigen is as yet unknown.

Method: immunoSEQ multiplex PCR; TCRdb's copy keeps in-frame clones and lacks some. The table includes about 140,000 clones, around nine tenths detected once. Study-wide findings and caveats: Two AZD1222 administrations were followed by greater Spike-specific TCR breadth and depth. Clonal diversity was possibly underestimated, and the donors were mostly white British, with more females. Spike was spanned by vaccine-associated CD4 TCRs, which were dominant at 160-218 and 743-854. At study baseline, merely five or six AZD1222 recipients were seropositive.

The germline CDR1 and CDR2 sequences are SQVTM and ANQGSEA. The junction had 12 bases not matched to a gene; V was cut back by 4 bases and J by 0 bases. The length of the CDR3 is 16 residues. This receptor was obtained from an adult in good health. The source was peripheral blood, collected on day 0 of AZD1222 vaccination. This chain uses TRBV29-1 with TRBJ2-7, with 7 bases fitting TRBD2. DNA of the CDR3: TGCAGCGTTGTCCCGGAGGGCGGGGGAATCTCCTACGAGCAGTACTTC. This gives the protein CSVVPEGGGISYEQYF.